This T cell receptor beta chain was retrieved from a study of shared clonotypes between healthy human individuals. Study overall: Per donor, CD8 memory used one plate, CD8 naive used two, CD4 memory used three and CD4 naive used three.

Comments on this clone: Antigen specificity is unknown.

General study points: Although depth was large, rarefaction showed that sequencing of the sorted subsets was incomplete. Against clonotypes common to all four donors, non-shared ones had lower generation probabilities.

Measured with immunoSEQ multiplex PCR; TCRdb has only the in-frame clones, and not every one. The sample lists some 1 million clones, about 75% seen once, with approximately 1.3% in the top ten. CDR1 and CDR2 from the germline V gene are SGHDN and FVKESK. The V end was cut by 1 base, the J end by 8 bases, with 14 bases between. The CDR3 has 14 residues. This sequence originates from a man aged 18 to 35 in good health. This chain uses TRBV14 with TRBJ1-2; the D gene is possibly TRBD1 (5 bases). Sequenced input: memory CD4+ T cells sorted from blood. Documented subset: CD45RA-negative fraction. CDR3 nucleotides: TGTGCCAGCAGCCAAGCAATTCCAGGGAGGGGCTACACCTTC. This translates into CASSQAIPGRGYTF.